This paragraph reports one TCR beta chain. In the source study's methods: Estimates of nucleated cell counts were drawn from the amplification of reference gene primers. Using immunoSEQ multiplex PCR, the repertoire was profiled, and TCRdb retains in-frame clones only, with some absent. Clone size and V and J calls were adopted from that table, with D and trimming inferred from the DNA. The profile shows 100,000 or so clones, about 86% of them singletons. Ages ranged from about 18 to 89 years, with residence in more than 20 US areas. This specimen comes from a study of blood T cell repertoires in COVID-19. Whole-study context: The United States, Italy and Spain provided the acute and convalescent COVID-19 samples. T cells, B-cell-depleted T cells, or PBMCs supplied cDNA or gDNA.

CDR1 MDHEN and CDR2 SYDVKM come from the germline V gene. The CDR3 covers 14 residues. The V gene end was trimmed by 6 bases and the J gene end by 4 bases; junction bases not matched to a gene: 5. This receptor was taken from a woman aged 45-65 years who had recovered from COVID-19. Sequenced: PBMCs or T cells enriched from blood (not recorded which). V is TRBV28 and J is TRBJ1-2; 10 bases fit TRBD1. The CDR3 region is CASRTGGRSYGYTF. The CDR3 nucleotides read TGTGCCAGCAGGACAGGGGGCAGGAGCTATGGCTACACCTTC.